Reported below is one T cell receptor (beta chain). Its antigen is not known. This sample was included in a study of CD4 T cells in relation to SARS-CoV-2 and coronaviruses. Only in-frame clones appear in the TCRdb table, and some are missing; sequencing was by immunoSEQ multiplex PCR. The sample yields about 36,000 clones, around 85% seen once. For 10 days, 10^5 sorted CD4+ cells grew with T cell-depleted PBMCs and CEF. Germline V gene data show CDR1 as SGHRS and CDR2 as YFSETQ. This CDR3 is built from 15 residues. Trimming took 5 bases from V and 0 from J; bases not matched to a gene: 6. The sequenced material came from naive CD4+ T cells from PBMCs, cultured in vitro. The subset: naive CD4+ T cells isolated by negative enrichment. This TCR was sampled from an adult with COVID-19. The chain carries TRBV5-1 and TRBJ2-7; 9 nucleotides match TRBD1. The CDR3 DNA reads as TGCGCCAGCAGACAGGGGGCCCCTTCCTCCTACGAGCAGTACTTC. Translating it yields CASRQGAPSSYEQYF.